This TCR beta chain originates from a study of blood T cell repertoires in COVID-19. Data came from immunoSEQ multiplex PCR; TCRdb stores just in-frame clones and leaves some out. Of around 150,000 clones in the sample, roughly four fifths were seen once. This clonotype was sampled from a man in his fifties or sixties who had recovered from COVID-19. Material: PBMCs or T cells enriched from blood (not recorded which).

CDR3 sequence reads: CASRPDDRVGGYTF. In nucleotides, the CDR3 is TGTGCCAGCAGACCCGACGACAGGGTTGGAGGCTACACCTTC. The V and J genes are TRBV6-5 and TRBJ1-2, with TRBD1 identical over 7 bases. The junction had 12 bases not matched to a gene; V was cut back by 6 bases and J by 8 bases. CDR3 length: 14 amino acids. CDR1 is MNHEY and CDR2 is SVGAGI in the germline V gene.